This T cell receptor beta chain was identified during a study of shared clonotypes between healthy human individuals. This clone was recorded only once. Other DNA variants within this sample encode the same CDR3. Sequenced by immunoSEQ multiplex PCR; TCRdb stores in-frame clones only, minus some. The profile shows some 1,100,000 clones, around three quarters of them singletons. CDR3 length: 16 amino acids. Germline V gene sequence: CDR1 MNHEY, CDR2 SMNVEV (reference sequence). V lost 2 bases and J 0 bases, leaving 13 bases between the germline ends. The sequence was collected from a man in his late teens or twenties in good health. Some clones in this sample may be carry-over from other donors' samples. Sequenced: memory CD4+ T cells from PBMCs. Specified subset: CD45RA-negative fraction. This chain joins TRBV27 and TRBJ2-5; TRBD1 or TRBD2 may be the D gene (5 bases each). The CDR3 DNA sequence: TGTGCCAGCAGTTTACGGGACGGCCGGTACCAAGAGACCCAGTACTTC. It yields the protein CASSLRDGRYQETQYF.